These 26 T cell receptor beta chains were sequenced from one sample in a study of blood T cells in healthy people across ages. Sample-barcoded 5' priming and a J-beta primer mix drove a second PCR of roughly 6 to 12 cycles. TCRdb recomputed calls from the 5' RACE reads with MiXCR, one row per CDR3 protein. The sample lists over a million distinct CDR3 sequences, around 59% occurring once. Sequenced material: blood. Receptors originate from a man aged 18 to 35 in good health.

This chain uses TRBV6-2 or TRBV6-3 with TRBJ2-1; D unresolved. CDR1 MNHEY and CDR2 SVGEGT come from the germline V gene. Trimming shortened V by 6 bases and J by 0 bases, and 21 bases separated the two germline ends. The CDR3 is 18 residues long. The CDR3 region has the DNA TGTGCCAGCAGCCCCAGAGACCTACAGCAAGTCTCCTACAATGAGCAGTTCTTC. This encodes CASSPRDLQQVSYNEQFF.

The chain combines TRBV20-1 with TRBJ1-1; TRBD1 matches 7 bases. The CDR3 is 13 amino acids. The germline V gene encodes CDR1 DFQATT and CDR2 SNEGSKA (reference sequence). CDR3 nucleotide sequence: TGCAGAACCCCTGGGACAGTGGGCACTGAAGCTTTCTTT. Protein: CRTPGTVGTEAFF.

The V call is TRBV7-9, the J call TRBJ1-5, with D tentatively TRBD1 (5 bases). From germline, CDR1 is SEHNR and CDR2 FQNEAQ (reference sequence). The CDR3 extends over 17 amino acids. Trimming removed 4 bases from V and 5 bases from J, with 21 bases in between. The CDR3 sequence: CASSSQGGGWGDQPQHF. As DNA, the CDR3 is TGTGCCAGCAGCTCCCAGGGAGGCGGTTGGGGCGATCAGCCCCAGCATTTT.

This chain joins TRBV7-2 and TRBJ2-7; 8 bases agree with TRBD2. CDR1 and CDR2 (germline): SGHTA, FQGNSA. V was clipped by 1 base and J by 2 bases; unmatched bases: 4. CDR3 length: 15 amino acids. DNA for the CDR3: TGTGCCAGCAGCTTAGGAGTAGCGGGGACCTACGAGCAGTACTTC. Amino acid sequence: CASSLGVAGTYEQYF.

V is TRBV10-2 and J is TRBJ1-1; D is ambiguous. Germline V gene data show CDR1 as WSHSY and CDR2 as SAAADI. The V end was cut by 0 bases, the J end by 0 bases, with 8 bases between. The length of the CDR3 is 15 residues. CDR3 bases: TGCGCCAGCAGTGAGTCTGGAAGTATGAACACTGAAGCTTTCTTT. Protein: CASSESGSMNTEAFF.

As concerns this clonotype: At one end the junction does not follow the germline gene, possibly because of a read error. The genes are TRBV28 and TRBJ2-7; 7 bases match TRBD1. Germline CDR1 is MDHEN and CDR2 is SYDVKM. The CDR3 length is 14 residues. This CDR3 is CTSSRQGPFYEQYF. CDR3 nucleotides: TGTACCAGCAGTAGACAGGGACCTTTCTACGAGCAGTACTTC.

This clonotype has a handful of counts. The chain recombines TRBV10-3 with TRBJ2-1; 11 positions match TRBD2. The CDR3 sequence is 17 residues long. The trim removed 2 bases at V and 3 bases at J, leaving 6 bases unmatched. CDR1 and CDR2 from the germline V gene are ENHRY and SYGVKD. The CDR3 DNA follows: TGTGCCATCAGTGAGAGTACCGGGACTAGCGGCTACAATGAGCAGTTCTTC. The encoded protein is CAISESTGTSGYNEQFF.

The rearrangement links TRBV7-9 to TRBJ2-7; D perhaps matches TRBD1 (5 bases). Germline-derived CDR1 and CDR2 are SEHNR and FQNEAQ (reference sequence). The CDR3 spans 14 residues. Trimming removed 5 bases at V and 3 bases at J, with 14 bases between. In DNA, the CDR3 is TGTGCCAGCAGCCCTCAAGACAGTAGCTACGAGCAGTACTTC. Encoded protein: CASSPQDSSYEQYF.

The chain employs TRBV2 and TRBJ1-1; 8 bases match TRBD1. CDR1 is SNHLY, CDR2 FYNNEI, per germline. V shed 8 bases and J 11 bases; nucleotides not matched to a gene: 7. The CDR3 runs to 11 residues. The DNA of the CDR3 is TGTGCCAGCTCGCGGACAGGGTCCGCTTTCTTT. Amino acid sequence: CASSRTGSAFF.

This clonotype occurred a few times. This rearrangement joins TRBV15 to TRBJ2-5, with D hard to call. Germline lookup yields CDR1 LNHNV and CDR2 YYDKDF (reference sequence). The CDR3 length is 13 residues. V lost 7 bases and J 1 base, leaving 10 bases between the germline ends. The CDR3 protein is CATKLEVQETQYF. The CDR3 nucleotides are TGTGCCACCAAACTGGAAGTCCAAGAGACCCAGTACTTC. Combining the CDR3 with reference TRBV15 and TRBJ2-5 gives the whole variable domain DAMVIQNPRYQVTQFGKPVTLSCSQTLNHNVMYWYQQKSSQAPKLLFHYYDKDFNNEADTPDNFQSRRPNTSFCFLDIRSPGLGDTAMYLCATKLEVQETQYFGPGTRLLVL.

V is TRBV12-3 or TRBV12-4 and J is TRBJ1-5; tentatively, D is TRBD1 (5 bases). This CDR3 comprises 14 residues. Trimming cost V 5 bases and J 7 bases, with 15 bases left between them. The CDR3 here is CASSIGSRGQPQHF. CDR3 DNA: TGTGCCAGCAGTATAGGCTCACGGGGCCAGCCCCAGCATTTT.

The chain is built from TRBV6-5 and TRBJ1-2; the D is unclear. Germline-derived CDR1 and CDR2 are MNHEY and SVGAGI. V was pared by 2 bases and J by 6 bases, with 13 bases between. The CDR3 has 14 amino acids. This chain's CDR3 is CASSYGLFGDGYTF. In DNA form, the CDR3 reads TGTGCCAGCAGTTACGGACTTTTTGGGGATGGCTACACCTTC.

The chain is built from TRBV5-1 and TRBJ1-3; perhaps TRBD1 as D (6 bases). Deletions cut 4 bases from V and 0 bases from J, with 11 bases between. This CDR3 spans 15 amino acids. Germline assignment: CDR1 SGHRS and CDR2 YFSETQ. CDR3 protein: CASSPGTRSGNTIYF. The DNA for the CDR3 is TGCGCCAGCAGCCCCGGGACACGCTCTGGAAACACCATATATTTT.

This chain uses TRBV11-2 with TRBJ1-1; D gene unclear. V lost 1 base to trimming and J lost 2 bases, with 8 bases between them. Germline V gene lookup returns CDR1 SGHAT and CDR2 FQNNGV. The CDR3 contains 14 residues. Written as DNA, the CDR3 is TGTGCCAGCAGCTTAGCAGCTTTCAACACTGAAGCTTTCTTT. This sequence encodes CASSLAAFNTEAFF.

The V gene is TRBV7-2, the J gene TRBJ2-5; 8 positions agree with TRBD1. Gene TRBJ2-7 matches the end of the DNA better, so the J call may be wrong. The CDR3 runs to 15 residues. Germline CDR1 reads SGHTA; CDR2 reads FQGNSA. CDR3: CASSLARQGAYEQYF. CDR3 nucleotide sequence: TGTGCCAGCAGCTTAGCTCGCCAGGGGGCTTACGAGCAGTACTTC.

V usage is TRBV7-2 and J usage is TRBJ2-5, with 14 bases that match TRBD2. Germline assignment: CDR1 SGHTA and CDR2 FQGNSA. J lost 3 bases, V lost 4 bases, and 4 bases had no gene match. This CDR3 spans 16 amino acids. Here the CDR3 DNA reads TGTGCCAGCAGCTCCGAGACTAGCGGGGGGGAAGAGACCCAGTACTTC. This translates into CASSSETSGGEETQYF.

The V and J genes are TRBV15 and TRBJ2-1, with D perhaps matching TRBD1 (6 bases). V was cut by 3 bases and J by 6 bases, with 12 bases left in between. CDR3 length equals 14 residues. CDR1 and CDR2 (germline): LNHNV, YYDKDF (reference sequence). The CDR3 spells CATSRTGPANEQFF. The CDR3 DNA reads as TGTGCCACCAGCAGGACAGGCCCAGCCAATGAGCAGTTCTTC. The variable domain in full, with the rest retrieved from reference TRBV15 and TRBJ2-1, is DAMVIQNPRYQVTQFGKPVTLSCSQTLNHNVMYWYQQKSSQAPKLLFHYYDKDFNNEADTPDNFQSRRPNTSFCFLDIRSPGLGDTAMYLCATSRTGPANEQFFGPGTRLTVL.

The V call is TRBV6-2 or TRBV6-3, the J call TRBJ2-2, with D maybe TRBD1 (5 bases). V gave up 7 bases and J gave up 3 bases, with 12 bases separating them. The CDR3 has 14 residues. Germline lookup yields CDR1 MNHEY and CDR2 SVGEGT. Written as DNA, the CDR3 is TGTGCCAGCACCCTCAAGGGGTACACCGGGGAGCTGTTTTTT. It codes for CASTLKGYTGELFF.

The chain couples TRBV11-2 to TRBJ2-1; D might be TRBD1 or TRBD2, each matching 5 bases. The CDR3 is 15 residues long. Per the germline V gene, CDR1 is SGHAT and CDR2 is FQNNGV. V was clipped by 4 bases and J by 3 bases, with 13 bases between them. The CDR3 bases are TGTGCCAGCAGCTCCACGGGACGGGGCTACAATGAGCAGTTCTTC. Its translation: CASSSTGRGYNEQFF.

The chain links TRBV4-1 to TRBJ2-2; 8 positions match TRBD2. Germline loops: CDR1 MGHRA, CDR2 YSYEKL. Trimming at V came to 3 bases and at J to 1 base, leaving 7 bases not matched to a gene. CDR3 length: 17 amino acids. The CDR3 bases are TGCGCCAGCAGCCAGGGACTAGGGGGGTTGAACACCGGGGAGCTGTTTTTT. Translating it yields CASSQGLGGLNTGELFF.

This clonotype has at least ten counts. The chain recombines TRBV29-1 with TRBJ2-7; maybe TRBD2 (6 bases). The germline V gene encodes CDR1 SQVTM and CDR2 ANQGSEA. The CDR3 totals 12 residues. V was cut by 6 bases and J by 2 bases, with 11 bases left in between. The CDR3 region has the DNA TGCAGCGTGGGGGACTCCCCCTACGAGCAGTACTTC. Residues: CSVGDSPYEQYF.

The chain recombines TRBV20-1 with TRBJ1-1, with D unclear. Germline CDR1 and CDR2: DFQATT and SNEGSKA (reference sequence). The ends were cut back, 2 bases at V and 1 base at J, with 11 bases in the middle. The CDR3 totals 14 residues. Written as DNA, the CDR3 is TGCAGTGCTAGAAATCCCAACGGGAACACTGAAGCTTTCTTT. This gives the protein CSARNPNGNTEAFF.

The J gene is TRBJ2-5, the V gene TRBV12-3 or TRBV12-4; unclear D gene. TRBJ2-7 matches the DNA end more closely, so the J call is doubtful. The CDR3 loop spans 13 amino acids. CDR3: CASSVLRNYEQYF. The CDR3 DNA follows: TGTGCCAGCAGTGTTTTGCGGAACTACGAGCAGTACTTC.

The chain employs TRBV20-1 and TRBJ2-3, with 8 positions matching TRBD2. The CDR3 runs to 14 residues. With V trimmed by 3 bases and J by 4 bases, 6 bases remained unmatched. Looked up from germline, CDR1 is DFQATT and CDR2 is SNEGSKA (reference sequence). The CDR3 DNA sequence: TGCAGTGCTAGTAGCGGGGCCTTGCCAGATACGCAGTATTTT. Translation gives CSASSGALPDTQYF.

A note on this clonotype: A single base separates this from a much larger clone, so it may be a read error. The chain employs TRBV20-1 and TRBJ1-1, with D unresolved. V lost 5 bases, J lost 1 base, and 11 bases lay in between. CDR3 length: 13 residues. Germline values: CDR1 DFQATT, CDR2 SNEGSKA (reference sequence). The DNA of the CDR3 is TGCAGTGCTGGATCCACCTCGAACACTGAAGCTTTCTTT. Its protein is CSAGSTSNTEAFF.

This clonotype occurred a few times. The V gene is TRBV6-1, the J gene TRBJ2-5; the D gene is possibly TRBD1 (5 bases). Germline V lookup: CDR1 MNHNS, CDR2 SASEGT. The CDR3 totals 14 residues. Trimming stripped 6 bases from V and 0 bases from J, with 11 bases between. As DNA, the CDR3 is TGTGCCAGCAGGCCTCCAGGGTACCAAGAGACCCAGTACTTC. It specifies CASRPPGYQETQYF.